Each of the 21 T cell receptor beta chains below was sequenced from the same sample in a study of beta chain features in type 1 diabetes. What was sequenced were expressed TCRB transcripts, since all of the isolated RNA had been reverse transcribed. Method: immunoSEQ multiplex PCR; TCRdb's copy keeps in-frame clones and lacks some. Here the sample spans about 360,000 clones, 10% to 15% being singletons. The specimen was naive CD4+ T cells from blood. Every receptor here comes from a man in his late teens or twenties in good health.

V gene TRBV7-2 combines with J gene TRBJ2-7; D is perhaps TRBD1 (6 bases). The CDR3 has 14 residues. Trimming removed 5 bases from V and 0 bases from J, with 11 bases in between. Germline V gene sequence: CDR1 SGHTA, CDR2 FQGNSA. The CDR3 sequence is CASSPDRSSYEQYF. In nucleotides, the CDR3 is TGTGCCAGCAGCCCGGACAGAAGCTCCTACGAGCAGTACTTC.

This clone has only a few counts. The chain joins TRBV7-2 to TRBJ2-7; weak D call: TRBD2 (6 bases). The V end was cut by 1 base, the J end by 4 bases, with 14 bases between. Germline-derived CDR1 and CDR2 are SGHTA and FQGNSA. The CDR3 totals 15 residues. CDR3 nucleotides: TGTGCCAGCAGCTTAGGAACGGCAGCGGGTTACGAGCAGTACTTC. This sequence encodes CASSLGTAAGYEQYF.

This clone came up many times. V gene TRBV29-1 combines with J gene TRBJ2-5; D is possibly TRBD1 (5 bases). Germline V gene lookup returns CDR1 SQVTM and CDR2 ANQGSEA. V lost 2 bases to trimming and J lost 3 bases, with 13 bases between them. The CDR3 is made up of 14 amino acids. CDR3 region: CSVERQGWEETQYF. The DNA of the CDR3 is TGCAGCGTTGAACGCCAGGGCTGGGAAGAGACCCAGTACTTC.

This clone was seen many times. This sequence joins TRBV7-9 and TRBJ2-5; 7 bases align to TRBD1. After removal of 0 bases from V and 3 bases from J, the junction contained 10 bases not matched to a gene. From germline, CDR1 is SEHNR and CDR2 FQNEAQ (reference sequence). The CDR3 is 17 residues long. The DNA for the CDR3 is TGTGCCAGCAGCTTAGCGCACGGAGTCGGGACAGAAGAGACCCAGTACTTC. Its translation is CASSLAHGVGTEETQYF.

This chain connects TRBV11-3 to TRBJ2-5; 14 bases align to TRBD2. The V segment lost 4 bases and the J segment 4 bases; nucleotides outside the gene matches: 2. From germline, CDR1 is SGHNT and CDR2 YENEEA. The CDR3 spans 15 residues. CDR3 amino acids: CASSSGLAGAETQYF. The CDR3 nucleotides are TGTGCCAGCAGCTCGGGACTAGCGGGGGCAGAGACCCAGTACTTC.

A remark on this clone: Different DNA sequences within this sample yield the same CDR3. V is TRBV18 and J is TRBJ1-1; a possible D gene is TRBD1 (5 bases). The germline V gene encodes CDR1 KGHSH and CDR2 LQKENI. The CDR3 spans 13 residues. V was trimmed by 3 bases and J by 3 bases, leaving 8 bases between them. The chain's CDR3 is CASSPGQDTEAFF. CDR3 nucleotide sequence: TGTGCCAGCTCACCGGGGCAGGACACTGAAGCTTTCTTT.

The chain carries TRBV6-6 and TRBJ2-1; tentative D call: TRBD2 (6 bases). There are 13 residues in the CDR3. V was cut by 2 bases and J by 7 bases, with 9 bases left in between. The germline V gene has CDR1 MNHNY and CDR2 SVGAGI (reference sequence). Written as DNA, the CDR3 is TGTGCCAGCAGTTACGGCGGGGAGAATGAGCAGTTCTTC. As protein: CASSYGGENEQFF.

In this sample, this clone turned up a few times. The genes are TRBV28 and TRBJ1-5; 8 bases map to TRBD1. This CDR3 contains 15 residues. Germline assignment: CDR1 MDHEN and CDR2 SYDVKM. J gave up 5 bases and V 5 bases, and 8 bases lay outside the gene matches. The CDR3, as DNA: TGTGCCAGCAGTCACGCGGACAGGGCTTATCAGCCCCAGCATTTT. Protein sequence: CASSHADRAYQPQHF.

The chain uses TRBV28 and TRBJ2-5, with 8 bases identical to TRBD2. Germline CDR1 is MDHEN and CDR2 is SYDVKM. V trimming: 5 bases; J trimming: 5 bases; junction bases outside the gene matches: 16. The CDR3 runs 17 residues. The CDR3 DNA follows: TGTGCCAGCAGTCCGTATACCGCGGGGGGAGGTCAGGAGACCCAGTACTTC. Protein sequence: CASSPYTAGGGQETQYF.

This clone turned up a few times. The genes are TRBV6-5 and TRBJ2-5; D may be TRBD1 (6 bases). CDR1 is MNHEY, CDR2 SVGAGI, per germline. V lost 7 bases, J lost 5 bases, and 14 bases lay in between. The CDR3 is made up of 13 amino acids. In DNA, the CDR3 is TGTGCCAGCAAACAGGGAAGCTTTGAGACCCAGTACTTC. Its translation is CASKQGSFETQYF.

This clone has a handful of counts. The V and J genes are TRBV30 and TRBJ2-7; the match to TRBD1 covers 10 bases. The V and J ends lost 3 bases and 2 bases, in that order; junction bases with no gene match: 7. The CDR3 length is 15 residues. Germline values: CDR1 GTSNPN, CDR2 SVGIG (reference sequence). The chain's CDR3 is CAWSPDRGATYEQYF. In DNA form, the CDR3 reads TGTGCCTGGAGCCCGGACAGGGGGGCGACCTACGAGCAGTACTTC.

The chain links TRBV7-2 to TRBJ2-7; TRBD2 matches 13 bases. The CDR3 is 17 residues long. Germline V lookup: CDR1 SGHTA, CDR2 FQGNSA. With V trimmed by 3 bases and J by 2 bases, 7 bases remained unmatched. CDR3 DNA: TGTGCCAGCAGCTTGGGACTAGCGGGACCCTCTCCCTACGAGCAGTACTTC. Translated, it gives CASSLGLAGPSPYEQYF.

This clone has only a few counts. The rearrangement links TRBV28 to TRBJ1-5, with D uncertain. V was pared by 7 bases and J by 3 bases, with 16 bases between. The germline gives CDR1 MDHEN, CDR2 SYDVKM. The CDR3 loop spans 15 amino acids. Here the CDR3 DNA reads TGTGCCAGCACCGGGAGAAATTGGCACAATCAGCCCCAGCATTTT. It is translated as CASTGRNWHNQPQHF.

The chain links TRBV7-2 to TRBJ1-2, with TRBD1 matching 10 bases. The germline CDR1 and CDR2 sequences are SGHTA and FQGNSA. The CDR3 totals 15 residues. V shed 6 bases, J shed 0 bases, and the junction held 4 bases outside the gene matches. In DNA form, the CDR3 reads TGTGCCAGCAGTCGTGGACAGGGGGCTAACTATGGCTACACCTTC. This translates into CASSRGQGANYGYTF.

The genes are TRBV15 and TRBJ2-1; D remains ambiguous. In germline, CDR1 is LNHNV, CDR2 YYDKDF (reference sequence). V lost 0 bases, J lost 2 bases, and 5 bases lay in between. The CDR3 covers 14 residues. CDR3 amino acids: CATSRDNTYNEQFF. As DNA, the CDR3 is TGTGCCACCAGCAGAGATAACACCTACAATGAGCAGTTCTTC.

The V gene is TRBV29-1, the J gene TRBJ1-2; a weak D match, TRBD1 (6 bases). The V gene lost 5 bases and the J gene lost 6 bases, with 13 bases spanning the gap. Germline lookup yields CDR1 SQVTM and CDR2 ANQGSEA. The CDR3 covers 12 residues. The CDR3 DNA follows: TGCAGCGTTATGGACAGCGGGGATGGCTACACCTTC. Encoded protein: CSVMDSGDGYTF.

The chain employs TRBV7-2 and TRBJ1-2; maybe TRBD1 (6 bases). Trimming removed 5 bases at V and 2 bases at J, with 12 bases between. Germline V gives CDR1 SGHTA, CDR2 FQGNSA. CDR3 length equals 14 residues. The CDR3 nucleotides are TGTGCCAGCAGCCGGGACACCCACAACTATGGCTACACCTTC. Residues: CASSRDTHNYGYTF.

The chain carries TRBV28 and TRBJ2-3; 7 bases map to TRBD2. Trimming removed 6 bases from V and 6 bases from J; junction bases left unmatched: 6. This CDR3 has 13 residues. Germline assignment: CDR1 MDHEN and CDR2 SYDVKM. In DNA form, the CDR3 reads TGTGCCAGCAGGCGACTAGCTTTCGATACGCAGTATTTT. Its translation is CASRRLAFDTQYF.

V usage is TRBV5-4 and J usage is TRBJ2-7; possibly TRBD2 for D (6 bases). Germline loops: CDR1 SGHNT, CDR2 YYREEE (reference sequence). The CDR3 covers 14 residues. The V end was cut by 0 bases, the J end by 3 bases, with 10 bases between. The CDR3 bases are TGTGCCAGCAGCTTGGATGCGACTAGCTACGAGCAGTACTTC. Its translation: CASSLDATSYEQYF.

This clone occurred a few times. The chain joins TRBV28 to TRBJ2-7; 9 bases line up with TRBD1. CDR3 size: 17 residues. CDR1 MDHEN and CDR2 SYDVKM come from the germline V gene. J was trimmed by 5 bases and V by 0 bases; bases with no gene match: 11. CDR3 DNA sequence: TGTGCCAGCAGTTTATGGACCATTAGGACAGGGGAACACGAGCAGTACTTC. Amino acid sequence: CASSLWTIRTGEHEQYF.

The chain has TRBV7-3 and TRBJ2-2; TRBD2 agrees at 13 bases. This CDR3 contains 19 residues. The junction had 8 bases not matched to a gene; V was cut back by 0 bases and J by 4 bases. Germline lookup yields CDR1 SGHTA and CDR2 FQGTGA. The CDR3 is CASSLTALAGGPATGELFF. The CDR3 DNA follows: TGTGCCAGCAGCTTAACTGCACTAGCGGGAGGGCCGGCCACCGGGGAGCTGTTTTTT. Filled out from reference TRBV7-3 and TRBJ2-2, the complete variable domain reads GAGVSQTPSNKVTEKGKYVELRCDPISGHTALYWYRQSLGQGPEFLIYFQGTGAADDSGLPNDRFFAVRPEGSVSTLKIQRTERGDSAVYLCASSLTALAGGPATGELFFGEGSRLTVL.